This TCR beta chain stems from a study of T-cell reconstitution after alpha-beta-depleted transplantation in children. Findings and limits, study-wide: Several hundred expanded graft clones reportedly supplied alpha-beta T cells about two months after transplant.

There are many counts of this clonotype. Antigen specificity is unknown. Preparation of the TCRbeta library was carried out with unique molecular identifiers. In TCRdb, the PCR reads were re-called with MiXCR into one record per CDR3 protein. The data hold roughly 180,000 distinct CDR3 sequences, with 11% observed a single time. V lost 3 bases, J lost 2 bases, and 8 bases lay in between. This CDR3 is built from 13 residues. Germline assignment: CDR1 SGHRS and CDR2 YFSETQ. Here the sequenced sample was PBMCs, taken before TCRalphabeta/CD19-depleted stem cell transplant. The source of this sequence is a boy aged 2 to 10 with acute myeloid leukemia, due to receive a stem cell transplant. The gene calls are TRBV5-1 and TRBJ1-1; D uncertain. The CDR3 sequence is CASSSRGNTEAFF. DNA for the CDR3: TGCGCCAGCAGCTCCCGGGGAAACACTGAAGCTTTCTTT. Filled out from reference TRBV5-1 and TRBJ1-1, the complete variable domain reads KAGVTQTPRYLIKTRGQQVTLSCSPISGHRSVSWYQQTPGQGLQFLFEYFSETQRNKGNFPGRFSGRQFSNSRSEMNVSTLELGDSALYLCASSSRGNTEAFFGQGTRLTVV.